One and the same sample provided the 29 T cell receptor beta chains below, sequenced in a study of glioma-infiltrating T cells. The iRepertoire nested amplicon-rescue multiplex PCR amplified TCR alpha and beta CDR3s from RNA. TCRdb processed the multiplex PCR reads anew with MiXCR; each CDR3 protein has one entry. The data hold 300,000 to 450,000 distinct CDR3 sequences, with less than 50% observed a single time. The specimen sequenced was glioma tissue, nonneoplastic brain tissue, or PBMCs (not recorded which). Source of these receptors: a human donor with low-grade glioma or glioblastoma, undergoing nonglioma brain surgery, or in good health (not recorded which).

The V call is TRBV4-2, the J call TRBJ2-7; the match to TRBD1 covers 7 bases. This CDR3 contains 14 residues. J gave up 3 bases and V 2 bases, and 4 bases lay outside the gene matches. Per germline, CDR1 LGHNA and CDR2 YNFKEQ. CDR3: CASSQSGTVYEQYF. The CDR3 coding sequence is TGTGCCAGCAGCCAATCAGGGACAGTCTACGAGCAGTACTTC.

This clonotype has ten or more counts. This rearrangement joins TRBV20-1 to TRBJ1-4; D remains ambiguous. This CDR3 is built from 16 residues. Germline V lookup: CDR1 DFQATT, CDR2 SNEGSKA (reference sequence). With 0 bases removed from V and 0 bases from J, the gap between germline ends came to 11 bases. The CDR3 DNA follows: TGCAGTGCTAGAGAAGCGAGAAAATCAACTAATGAAAAACTGTTTTTT. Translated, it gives CSAREARKSTNEKLFF.

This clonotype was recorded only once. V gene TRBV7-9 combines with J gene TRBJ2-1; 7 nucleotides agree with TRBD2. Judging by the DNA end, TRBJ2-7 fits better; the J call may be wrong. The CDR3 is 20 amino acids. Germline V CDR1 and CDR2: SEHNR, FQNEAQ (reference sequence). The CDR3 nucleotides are TGTGCCAGCAGCTTAGTTTTGGCTAGCGGAGTGGTGAAGAGCTCCTACGAGCAGTACTTC. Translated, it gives CASSLVLASGVVKSSYEQYF.

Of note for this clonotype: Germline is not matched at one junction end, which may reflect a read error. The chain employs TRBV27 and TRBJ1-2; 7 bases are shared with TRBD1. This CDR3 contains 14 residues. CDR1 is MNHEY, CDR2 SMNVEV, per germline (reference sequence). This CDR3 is CASSPHRDSYGYAF. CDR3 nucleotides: TGTGCCAGCAGTCCACACAGGGACAGTTATGGCTACGCCTTC.

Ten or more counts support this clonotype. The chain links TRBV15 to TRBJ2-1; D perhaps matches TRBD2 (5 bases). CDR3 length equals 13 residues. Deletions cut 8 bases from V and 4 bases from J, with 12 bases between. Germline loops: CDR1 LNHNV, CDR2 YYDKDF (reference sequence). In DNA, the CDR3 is TGTGCCACCGCGGGCATAGGATACAATGAGCAGTTCTTC. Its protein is CATAGIGYNEQFF.

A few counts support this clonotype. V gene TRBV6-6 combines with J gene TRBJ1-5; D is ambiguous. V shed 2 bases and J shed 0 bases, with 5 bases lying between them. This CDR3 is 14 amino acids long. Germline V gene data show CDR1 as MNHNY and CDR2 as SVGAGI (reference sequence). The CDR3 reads CASSYPRSNQPQHF. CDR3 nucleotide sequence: TGTGCCAGCAGTTACCCTCGTAGCAATCAGCCCCAGCATTTT.

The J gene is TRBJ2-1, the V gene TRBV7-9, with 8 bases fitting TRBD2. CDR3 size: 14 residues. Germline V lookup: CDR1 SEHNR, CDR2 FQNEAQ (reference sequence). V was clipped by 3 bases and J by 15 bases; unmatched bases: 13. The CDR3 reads CASSFLTAGVNLFF. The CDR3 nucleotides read TGTGCCAGCAGCTTCCTCACAGCGGGAGTAAATCTGTTCTTC.

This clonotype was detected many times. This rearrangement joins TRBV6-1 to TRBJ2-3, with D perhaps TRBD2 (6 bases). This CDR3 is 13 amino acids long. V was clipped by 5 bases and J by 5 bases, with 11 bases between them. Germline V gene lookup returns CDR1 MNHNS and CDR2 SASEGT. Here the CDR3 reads CASSLGTRDTQYF. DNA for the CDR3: TGTGCCAGCAGTTTGGGGACTCGAGATACGCAGTATTTT.

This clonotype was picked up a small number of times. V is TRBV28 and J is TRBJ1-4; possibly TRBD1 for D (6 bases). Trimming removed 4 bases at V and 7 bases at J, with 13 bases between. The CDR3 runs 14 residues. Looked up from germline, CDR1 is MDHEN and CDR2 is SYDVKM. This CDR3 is CASSSGVVSEKLFF. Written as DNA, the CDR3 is TGTGCCAGCAGTTCAGGGGTAGTAAGTGAAAAACTGTTTTTT.

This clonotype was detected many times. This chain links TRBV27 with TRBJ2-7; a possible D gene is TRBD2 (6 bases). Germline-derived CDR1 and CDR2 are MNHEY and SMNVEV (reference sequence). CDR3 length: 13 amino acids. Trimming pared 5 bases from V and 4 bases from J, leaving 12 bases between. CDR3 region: CASSPGTLYEQYF. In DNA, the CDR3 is TGTGCCAGCAGTCCCGGGACTCTTTACGAGCAGTACTTC.

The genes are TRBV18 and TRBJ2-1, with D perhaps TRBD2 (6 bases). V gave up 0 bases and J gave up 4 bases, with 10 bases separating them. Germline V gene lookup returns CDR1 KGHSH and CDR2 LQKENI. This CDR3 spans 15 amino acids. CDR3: CASSPPGLPYNEQFF. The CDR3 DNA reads TGTGCCAGCTCACCACCCGGACTACCATACAATGAGCAGTTCTTC.

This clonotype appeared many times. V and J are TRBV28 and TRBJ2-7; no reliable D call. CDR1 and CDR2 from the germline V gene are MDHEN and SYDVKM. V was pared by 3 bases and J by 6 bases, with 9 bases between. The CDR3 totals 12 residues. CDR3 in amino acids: CASSLSSREQYF. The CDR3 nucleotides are TGTGCCAGCAGTTTGTCGTCCCGCGAGCAGTACTTC.

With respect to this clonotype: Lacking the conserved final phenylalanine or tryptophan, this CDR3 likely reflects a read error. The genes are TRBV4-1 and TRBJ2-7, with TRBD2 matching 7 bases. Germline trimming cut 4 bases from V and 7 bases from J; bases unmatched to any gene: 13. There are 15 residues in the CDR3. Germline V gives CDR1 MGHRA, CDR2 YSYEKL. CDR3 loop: CASSPGLEQPGEQYI. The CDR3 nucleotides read TGCGCCAGCAGCCCCGGACTAGAGCAGCCGGGAGAGCAGTACATC.

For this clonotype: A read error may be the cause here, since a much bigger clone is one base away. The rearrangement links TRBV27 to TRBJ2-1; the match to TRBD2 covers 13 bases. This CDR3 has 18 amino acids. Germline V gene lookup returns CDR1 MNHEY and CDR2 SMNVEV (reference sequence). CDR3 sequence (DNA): TGTGCCGGCAGTTTTCGGGGAGGGACTAGCGGGACTTACAATGAGCAGTTCTTC. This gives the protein CAGSFRGGTSGTYNEQFF.

CDR3 DNA sequence: TGTGCCAGCAGTCCCCGGACTAGCGGTGGGGAGACCCAGTACTTC. Translation: CASSPRTSGGETQYF. The V call is TRBV11-1, the J call TRBJ2-5; 10 nucleotides match TRBD2. Germline assignment: CDR1 SGHAT and CDR2 FQDESV (reference sequence). V shed 6 bases, J shed 5 bases, and the junction held 9 bases outside the gene matches. The CDR3 spans 15 residues.

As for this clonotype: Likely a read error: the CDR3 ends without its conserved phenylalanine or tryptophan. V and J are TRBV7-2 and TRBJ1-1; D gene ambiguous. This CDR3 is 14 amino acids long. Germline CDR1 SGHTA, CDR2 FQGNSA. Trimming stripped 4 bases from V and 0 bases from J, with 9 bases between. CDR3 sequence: CASSYGPMNTEAFV. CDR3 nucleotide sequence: TGTGCCAGCAGCTACGGACCGATGAACACTGAAGCTTTCGTT.

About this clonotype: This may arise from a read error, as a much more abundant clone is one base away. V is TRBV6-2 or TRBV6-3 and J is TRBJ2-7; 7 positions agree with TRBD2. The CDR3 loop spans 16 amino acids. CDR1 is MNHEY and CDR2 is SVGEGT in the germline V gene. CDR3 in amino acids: CATSYVGLLSPYEQYF. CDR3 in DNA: TGTGCCACCAGTTACGTGGGACTACTATCCCCCTACGAGCAGTACTTC.

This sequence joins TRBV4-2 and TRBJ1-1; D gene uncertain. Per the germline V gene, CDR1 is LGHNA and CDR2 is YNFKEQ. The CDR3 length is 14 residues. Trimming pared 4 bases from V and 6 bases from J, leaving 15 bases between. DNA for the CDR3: TGTGCCAGCAGCCTACACACCGGCGGCGCTGAAGCTTTCTTT. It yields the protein CASSLHTGGAEAFF.

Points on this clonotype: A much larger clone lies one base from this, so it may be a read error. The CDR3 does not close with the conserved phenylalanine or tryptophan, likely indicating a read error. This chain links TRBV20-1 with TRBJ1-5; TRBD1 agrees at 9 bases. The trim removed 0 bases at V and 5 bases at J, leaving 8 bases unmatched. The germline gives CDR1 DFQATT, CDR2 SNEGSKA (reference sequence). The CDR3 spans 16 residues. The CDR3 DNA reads TGCAGTGCTAGAGATAGGGACAGGGTTCGGGATCAGCCCCAGCATCTT. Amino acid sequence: CSARDRDRVRDQPQHL.

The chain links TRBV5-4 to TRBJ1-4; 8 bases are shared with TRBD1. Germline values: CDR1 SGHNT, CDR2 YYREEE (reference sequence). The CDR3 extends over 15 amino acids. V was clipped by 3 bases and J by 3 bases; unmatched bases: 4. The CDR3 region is CASSSRQGSNEKLFF. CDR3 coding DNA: TGTGCCAGCAGCTCGAGACAGGGGTCTAATGAAAAACTGTTTTTT. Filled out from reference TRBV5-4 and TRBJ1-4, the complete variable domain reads ETGVTQSPTHLIKTRGQQVTLRCSSQSGHNTVSWYQQALGQGPQFIFQYYREEENGRGNFPPRFSGLQFPNYSSELNVNALELDDSALYLCASSSRQGSNEKLFFGSGTQLSVL.

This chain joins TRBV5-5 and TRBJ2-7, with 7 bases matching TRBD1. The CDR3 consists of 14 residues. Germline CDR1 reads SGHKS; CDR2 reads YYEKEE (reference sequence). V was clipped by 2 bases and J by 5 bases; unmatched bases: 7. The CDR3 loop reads CASSFLTGIDEQYF. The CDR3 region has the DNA TGTGCCAGCAGCTTCCTGACAGGGATCGACGAGCAGTACTTC.

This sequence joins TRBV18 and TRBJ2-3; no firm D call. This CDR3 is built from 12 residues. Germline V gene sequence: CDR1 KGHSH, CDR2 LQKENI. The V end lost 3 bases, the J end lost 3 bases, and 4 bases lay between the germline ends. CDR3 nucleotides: TGTGCCAGCTCACCGGAGACAGATACGCAGTATTTT. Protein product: CASSPETDTQYF.

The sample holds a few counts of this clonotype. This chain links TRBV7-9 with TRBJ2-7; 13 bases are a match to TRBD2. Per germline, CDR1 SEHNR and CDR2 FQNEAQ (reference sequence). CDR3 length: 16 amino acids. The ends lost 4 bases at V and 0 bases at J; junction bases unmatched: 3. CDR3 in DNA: TGTGCCAGCAGCTCGACTAGCGGGAGGCACTCCTACGAGCAGTACTTC. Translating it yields CASSSTSGRHSYEQYF. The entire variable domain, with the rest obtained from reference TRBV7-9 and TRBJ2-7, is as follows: DTGVSQNPRHKITKRGQNVTFRCDPISEHNRLYWYRQTLGQGPEFLTYFQNEAQLEKSRLLSDRFSAERPKGSFSTLEIQRTEQGDSAMYLCASSSTSGRHSYEQYFGPGTRLTVT.

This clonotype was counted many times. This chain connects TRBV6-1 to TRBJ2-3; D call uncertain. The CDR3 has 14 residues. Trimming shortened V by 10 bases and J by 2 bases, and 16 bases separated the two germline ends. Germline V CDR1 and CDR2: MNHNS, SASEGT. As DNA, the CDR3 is TGTGCCACCCTGGTAGGGCCGAACACAGATACGCAGTATTTT. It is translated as CATLVGPNTDTQYF.

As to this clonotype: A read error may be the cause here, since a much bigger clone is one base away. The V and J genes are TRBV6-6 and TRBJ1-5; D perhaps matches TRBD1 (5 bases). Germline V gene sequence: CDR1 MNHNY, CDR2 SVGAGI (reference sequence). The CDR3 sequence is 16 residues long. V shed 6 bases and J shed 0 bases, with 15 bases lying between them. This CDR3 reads CASRGFREYSNQPQHF. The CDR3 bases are TGTGCCAGCAGGGGATTCAGGGAGTATAGCAATCAGCCCCAGCATTTT.

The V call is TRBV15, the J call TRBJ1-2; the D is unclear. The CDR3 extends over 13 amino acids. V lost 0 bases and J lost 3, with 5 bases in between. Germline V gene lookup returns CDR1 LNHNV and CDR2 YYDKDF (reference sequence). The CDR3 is CATSRDRDYGYTF. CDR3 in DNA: TGTGCCACCAGCAGAGATCGAGACTATGGCTACACCTTC.

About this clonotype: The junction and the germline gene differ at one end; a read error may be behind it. The DNA of the CDR3 is TGTGCCACCAGCAGAGATTACGTCACTGAAGCTCTCTTT. Its protein product is CATSRDYVTEALF. This sequence joins TRBV15 and TRBJ1-1; no definite D call. The germline V gene encodes CDR1 LNHNV and CDR2 YYDKDF (reference sequence). This CDR3 comprises 13 residues.

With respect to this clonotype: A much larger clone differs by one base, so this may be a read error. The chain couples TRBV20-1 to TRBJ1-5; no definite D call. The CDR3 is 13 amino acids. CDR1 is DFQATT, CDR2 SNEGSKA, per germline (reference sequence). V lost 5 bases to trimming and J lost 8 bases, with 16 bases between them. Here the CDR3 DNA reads TGCAGTGCTGGAGGAGTACTGGCTGAGCCCCAGCATTTT. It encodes CSAGGVLAEPQHF.

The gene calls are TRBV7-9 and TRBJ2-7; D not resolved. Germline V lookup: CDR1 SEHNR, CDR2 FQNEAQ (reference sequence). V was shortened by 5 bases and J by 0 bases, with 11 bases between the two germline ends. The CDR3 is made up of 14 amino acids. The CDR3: CASSLSTNSYEQYF. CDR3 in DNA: TGTGCCAGCAGCCTATCCACAAACTCCTACGAGCAGTACTTC.